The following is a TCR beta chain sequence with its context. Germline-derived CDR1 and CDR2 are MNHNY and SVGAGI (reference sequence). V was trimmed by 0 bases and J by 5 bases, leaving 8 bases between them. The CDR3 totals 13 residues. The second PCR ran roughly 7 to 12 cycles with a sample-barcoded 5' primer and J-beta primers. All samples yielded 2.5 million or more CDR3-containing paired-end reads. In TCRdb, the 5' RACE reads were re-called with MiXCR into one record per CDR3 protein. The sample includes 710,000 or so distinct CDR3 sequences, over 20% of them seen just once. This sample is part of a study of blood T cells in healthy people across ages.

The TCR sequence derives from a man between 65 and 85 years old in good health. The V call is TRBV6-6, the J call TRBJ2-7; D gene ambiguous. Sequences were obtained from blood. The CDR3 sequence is CASSYSIVDEQYF. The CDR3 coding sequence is TGTGCCAGCAGTTACTCGATTGTGGACGAGCAGTACTTC.